Listed below are T cell receptor beta chains from one sample, sequenced in a study of identical twins. Each CDR3 protein is one row after TCRdb ran MiXCR on the 5' RACE reads. The repertoire holds some 600,000 distinct CDR3 sequences, under 8.5% seen once, with 1.5% to 2% in the top ten. These data also formed part of another study, on yellow fever vaccine responses in identical twins.

Source material: PBMCs. The receptors originated from a woman aged 18-30 years in good health. The CDR3 runs from the conserved cysteine through the conserved F or W. D genes are given only for firm matches. Size values are once, few and many counts, or a class for expanded clones, and some rows have none.

D gene	V gene	clone size	J gene	CDR3 protein	CDR3 DNA
TRBD1	TRBV6-5	many	TRBJ2-2	CASGNPLGQGNGELFF	TGTGCCAGCGGTAACCCTTTGGGACAGGGGAACGGGGAGCTGTTTTTT
.	TRBV24-1	many	TRBJ2-7	CATSEQGTDDEQYF	TGTGCCACCAGTGAACAGGGAACCGACGACGAGCAGTACTTC
TRBD2	TRBV20-1	many	TRBJ2-1	CSATRLALIYNEQFF	TGCAGTGCTACCAGACTAGCCCTGATCTACAATGAGCAGTTCTTC
.	TRBV24-1	many	TRBJ2-1	CATSGTGAYNEQFF	TGTGCCACCAGTGGTACGGGAGCATACAATGAGCAGTTCTTC
.	TRBV12-3/TRBV12-4	many	TRBJ2-3	CASSLQADTQYF	TGCGCCAGCAGCTTGCAAGCAGATACGCAGTATTTT
TRBD2	TRBV5-1	many	TRBJ2-3	CASSLSGNTDTQYF	TGCGCCAGCAGCTTAAGCGGGAACACAGATACGCAGTATTTT
TRBD1	TRBV20-1	few	TRBJ2-5	CSARSTGTGLEETQYF	TGCAGTGCTAGATCCACCGGGACAGGGCTGGAAGAGACCCAGTACTTC
TRBD1	TRBV6-1	.	TRBJ1-6	CASRTWTGDNSPLHF	TGTGCCAGCAGAACCTGGACAGGGGATAATTCACCCCTCCACTTT
TRBD1	TRBV28	few	TRBJ1-5	CASRPTGVGQPQHF	TGTGCCAGCAGACCGACAGGGGTCGGGCAGCCCCAGCATTTT
.	TRBV20-1	few	TRBJ2-1	CSARDSAPAGSYNEQFF	TGCAGTGCTAGAGATTCCGCGCCAGCCGGCTCCTACAATGAGCAGTTCTTC
.	TRBV5-1	many	TRBJ2-1	CASSIQGEQFF	TGCGCCAGCAGCATACAGGGTGAGCAGTTCTTC
.	TRBV9	.	TRBJ2-5	CASSVDPGPKETQYF	TGTGCCAGCAGCGTAGATCCGGGGCCAAAAGAGACCCAGTACTTC
.	TRBV10-3	many	TRBJ2-5	CAISAREETQYF	TGTGCCATCAGTGCTCGCGAAGAGACCCAGTACTTC
TRBD2	TRBV10-3	few	TRBJ2-7	CAIAGLAGNLNEQYF	TGTGCCATCGCGGGACTAGCGGGAAACCTAAACGAGCAGTACTTC
TRBD2	TRBV12-3/TRBV12-4	.	TRBJ2-1	CASSLSSPTWGGRTNEQFF	TGTGCCAGCAGTTTGTCATCCCCGACCTGGGGCGGGAGGACCAATGAGCAGTTCTTC
TRBD2	TRBV6-1	few	TRBJ2-7	CASSEPTSGTYEQYF	TGTGCCAGCAGTGAACCGACTAGCGGAACCTACGAGCAGTACTTC
.	TRBV9	many	TRBJ1-3	CASSVGTQSSGNTIYF	TGTGCCAGCAGCGTTGGGACCCAAAGTTCGGGAAACACCATATATTTT
.	TRBV11-2	.	TRBJ1-2	CASTRNQGNYGYTF	TGTGCCAGCACCAGAAACCAGGGGAACTATGGCTACACCTTC
.	TRBV12-3/TRBV12-4	few	TRBJ1-5	CASTDSSDQPQHF	TGTGCCAGCACCGACAGTTCGGATCAGCCCCAGCATTTT
.	TRBV24-1	.	TRBJ1-2	CATSDPVKGHGYTF	TGTGCCACCAGTGACCCCGTAAAGGGCCATGGCTACACCTTC
TRBD2	TRBV3-1	.	TRBJ2-1	CACSQERGWTSGMTEQFF	TGTGCCTGCTCCCAAGAGCGGGGATGGACTAGCGGGATGACTGAGCAGTTCTTC
TRBD2	TRBV5-1	many	TRBJ2-2	CASSYSGTSANTGELFF	TGCGCCAGCAGTTACTCCGGGACTAGCGCGAACACCGGGGAGCTGTTTTTT
TRBD2	TRBV27	few	TRBJ2-2	CASSPRLGLAGGFNTGELFF	TGTGCCAGCAGCCCCCGACTGGGACTAGCGGGAGGGTTTAACACCGGGGAGCTGTTTTTT
.	TRBV27	many	TRBJ1-6	CASSRGSSYNSPLHF	TGTGCCAGCAGTCGGGGGAGCTCCTATAATTCACCCCTCCACTTT